Below, 20 T cell receptor beta chains from the same sample are listed, as sequenced in a study of blood T cell repertoires in COVID-19. Clones were sequenced by immunoSEQ multiplex PCR, and TCRdb holds only the in-frame ones, with some missing. Of under 200,000 clones listed, more than 85% are singletons. Sequenced material: peripheral blood. The receptors come from a man aged 50-60 years with acute or convalescent COVID-19.

CDR3 in amino acids: CASSQDWLGGGTGNTIYF. In DNA form, the CDR3 reads TGTGCCAGCAGCCAAGATTGGTTAGGGGGGGGGACTGGAAACACCATATATTTT. The chain is built from TRBV3-1 (or the pseudogene TRBV3-2) and TRBJ1-3; D might be TRBD1 (6 bases). V was clipped by 0 bases and J by 2 bases, with 17 bases between them. This CDR3 contains 18 residues. Looked up from germline, CDR1 is LGHDT and CDR2 is YNNKEL (reference sequence).

The chain uses TRBV5-8 and TRBJ1-6, with D possibly TRBD1 on 6 matching bases. This CDR3 is 17 amino acids long. Trimming left V 3 bases short and J 9 bases short, with 22 bases between. The germline V gene has CDR1 SGHTS and CDR2 YDEGEE. The CDR3 region is CASSSMTGPRDISPLHF. CDR3 in DNA: TGTGCCAGCAGCTCCATGACAGGTCCGAGAGATATTTCACCCCTCCACTTT.

The chain carries TRBV19 and TRBJ2-3, with 11 positions matching TRBD2. Germline V gives CDR1 LNHDA, CDR2 SQIVND (reference sequence). The V and J ends lost 3 bases and 6 bases, in that order; junction bases with no gene match: 5. CDR3 size: 15 residues. The CDR3 nucleotides are TGTGCCAGTAGTATTACCCCTAGCGGGAGGGATACGCAGTATTTT. Translated: CASSITPSGRDTQYF.

V is TRBV3-1 (or the pseudogene TRBV3-2) and J is TRBJ2-5; 7 positions agree with TRBD1. J was trimmed by 3 bases and V by 1 base; bases with no gene match: 5. Per the germline V gene, CDR1 is LGHDT and CDR2 is YNNKEL (reference sequence). This CDR3 spans 15 amino acids. For the CDR3, the DNA is TGTGCCAGCAGCCAAGGTATAGGGGGCAAAGAGACCCAGTACTTC. Translation: CASSQGIGGKETQYF.

This chain links TRBV7-9 with TRBJ2-7, with D tentatively TRBD2 (6 bases). This CDR3 contains 16 residues. V lost 0 bases, J lost 6 bases, and 18 bases lay in between. CDR1 is SEHNR, CDR2 FQNEAQ, per germline (reference sequence). CDR3 nucleotides: TGTGCCAGCAGCTTAGCGGGCGTGGCGGGATCCGTCGAGCAGTACTTC. It yields the protein CASSLAGVAGSVEQYF. Combining the CDR3 with reference TRBV7-9 and TRBJ2-7 gives the whole variable domain DTGVSQNPRHKITKRGQNVTFRCDPISEHNRLYWYRQTLGQGPEFLTYFQNEAQLEKSRLLSDRFSAERPKGSFSTLEIQRTEQGDSAMYLCASSLAGVAGSVEQYFGPGTRLTVT.

V gene TRBV3-1 (or the pseudogene TRBV3-2) combines with J gene TRBJ1-1, with a tentative D call TRBD1 (5 bases). The CDR3 totals 14 residues. The germline gives CDR1 LGHDT, CDR2 YNNKEL (reference sequence). V was shortened by 1 base and J by 4 bases, with 10 bases between the two germline ends. The CDR3 DNA reads TGTGCCAGCAGCCAAGCGTGGGGGGGCACTGAAGCTTTCTTT. This gives the protein CASSQAWGGTEAFF.

This chain uses TRBV30 with TRBJ2-5, with D possibly TRBD2 on 5 matching bases. V was trimmed by 1 base and J by 6 bases, leaving 12 bases between them. CDR3 length: 13 residues. The germline V gene has CDR1 GTSNPN and CDR2 SVGIG (reference sequence). The CDR3 region is CAWSGVEGKTQYF. CDR3 bases: TGTGCCTGGAGTGGGGTTGAGGGAAAGACCCAGTACTTC.

The CDR3 region is CASSIYSGRAETQYF. The CDR3 bases are TGTGCCAGTAGTATCTATAGCGGGAGGGCGGAGACCCAGTACTTC. The chain links TRBV19 to TRBJ2-5, with 11 bases identical to TRBD2. The junction had 5 bases not matched to a gene; V was cut back by 3 bases and J by 5 bases. Germline CDR1 reads LNHDA; CDR2 reads SQIVND (reference sequence). The CDR3 extends over 15 amino acids.

The gene calls are TRBV10-3 and TRBJ1-2; TRBD1 matches 8 bases. The V gene's germline CDR1 is ENHRY and CDR2 SYGVKD. This CDR3 comprises 14 residues. V gave up 9 bases and J gave up 1 base; unmatched junction bases: 7. The DNA of the CDR3 is TGTGCCATGGGGACAGGAGATCTTAACTATGGCTACACCTTC. It codes for CAMGTGDLNYGYTF.

The chain combines TRBV2 with TRBJ1-3, with 8 bases that match TRBD1. Germline lookup yields CDR1 SNHLY and CDR2 FYNNEI. The CDR3 is 15 residues long. V gave up 0 bases and J gave up 3 bases; unmatched junction bases: 1. This CDR3 is CASSEADRVGNTIYF. The CDR3 DNA is TGTGCCAGCAGTGAAGCGGACAGGGTTGGAAACACCATATATTTT.

The V and J genes are TRBV27 and TRBJ2-1; D may be TRBD2 (6 bases). The CDR3 runs to 16 residues. Trimming took 3 bases from V and 8 from J, leaving 20 bases between them. Germline-derived CDR1 and CDR2 are MNHEY and SMNVEV (reference sequence). CDR3 nucleotides: TGTGCCAGCAGTTTTAACCCCCGGGGGAATGGGGATGAGCAGTTCTTC. It is translated as CASSFNPRGNGDEQFF.

The chain combines TRBV7-3 with TRBJ2-1, with 13 positions matching TRBD2. V was pared by 2 bases and J by 0 bases, with 10 bases of the junction left unmatched. Germline loops: CDR1 SGHTA, CDR2 FQGTGA. The CDR3 runs 20 residues. CDR3 region: CASSLFPGLAGTSSYNEQFF. In DNA, the CDR3 is TGTGCCAGCAGCTTATTTCCGGGACTAGCGGGAACGAGCTCCTACAATGAGCAGTTCTTC.

This chain connects TRBV28 to TRBJ1-4; D is perhaps TRBD1 (5 bases). There are 14 residues in the CDR3. The germline V gene has CDR1 MDHEN and CDR2 SYDVKM. Trimming removed 2 bases from V and 10 bases from J, with 14 bases in between. The CDR3 coding sequence is TGTGCCAGCAGTTTAAGGGGATCCGTAGGAAAACTGTTTTTT. This encodes CASSLRGSVGKLFF.

V gene TRBV9 combines with J gene TRBJ1-4, with TRBD1 matching 9 bases. The germline CDR1 and CDR2 sequences are SGDLS and YYNGEE. V lost 4 bases and J lost 4; bases outside the gene matches: 8. The CDR3 runs 16 residues. Here the CDR3 reads CASSIYGQGINEKLFF. The DNA for the CDR3 is TGTGCCAGCAGCATATATGGACAGGGGATTAATGAAAAACTGTTTTTT.

The chain employs TRBV4-3 and TRBJ2-3, with a possible D match to TRBD2 (5 bases). CDR1 is LGHNA and CDR2 is YSLEER in the germline V gene. Trimming removed 5 bases from V and 3 bases from J, with 12 bases in between. CDR3 size: 14 residues. The DNA for the CDR3 is TGCGCCAGCAGCGTTCGCACTAGTACAGATACGCAGTATTTT. Its protein is CASSVRTSTDTQYF.

As DNA, the CDR3 is TGTGCCAGCAGCCATATCCGGGACAGGGGGCAGGGCATTCAGTACTTC. Residues: CASSHIRDRGQGIQYF. The chain joins TRBV11-2 to TRBJ2-4; 12 positions match TRBD1. The junction had 11 bases not matched to a gene; V was cut back by 5 bases and J by 9 bases. CDR3 length: 16 residues. Germline V gives CDR1 SGHAT, CDR2 FQNNGV.

The chain carries TRBV7-8 and TRBJ2-7, with TRBD2 matching 9 bases. CDR1 SGHVS and CDR2 FQNEAQ come from the germline V gene. Trimming removed 4 bases from V and 3 bases from J; junction bases left unmatched: 4. The CDR3 sequence is 14 residues long. CDR3 DNA sequence: TGTGCCAGCAGCTCGCTAGCGGGGCACTACGAGCAGTACGTC. Translation gives CASSSLAGHYEQYV.

The chain carries TRBV10-2 and TRBJ2-5; the D is unclear. Germline lookup yields CDR1 WSHSY and CDR2 SAAADI. There are 14 residues in the CDR3. The V and J ends lost 8 bases and 4 bases respectively, with 17 bases between them. This CDR3 is CASWKASGAETQYF. The CDR3 DNA follows: TGCGCCAGCTGGAAAGCGTCTGGTGCAGAGACCCAGTACTTC.

The chain links TRBV6-2 or TRBV6-3 to TRBJ1-1; 10 bases line up with TRBD1. The CDR3 runs to 15 residues. J was trimmed by 5 bases and V by 2 bases; bases with no gene match: 5. The germline gives CDR1 MNHEY, CDR2 SVGEGT. The CDR3 DNA sequence: TGTGCCAGCAGTTACACCAGACAGGGGGCGACTGAAGCTTTCTTT. Amino acid sequence: CASSYTRQGATEAFF.

This clone was recorded only once. The J gene is TRBJ2-5, the V gene TRBV5-1; TRBD1 agrees at 8 bases. Germline CDR1 SGHRS, CDR2 YFSETQ. The V and J ends lost 4 bases and 5 bases, in that order; junction bases with no gene match: 4. There are 13 residues in the CDR3. CDR3 protein: CASSNRQGETQYF. CDR3 DNA: TGCGCCAGCAGCAATAGACAGGGGGAGACCCAGTACTTC. The whole variable domain, remainder taken from reference TRBV5-1 and TRBJ2-5, is KAGVTQTPRYLIKTRGQQVTLSCSPISGHRSVSWYQQTPGQGLQFLFEYFSETQRNKGNFPGRFSGRQFSNSRSEMNVSTLELGDSALYLCASSNRQGETQYFGPGTRLLVL.